A single sample gave rise to the 20 T cell receptor beta chains below, sequenced in a study of T cells expressing NK-cell markers (dated by TCRdb to the early 2020s). The library relied on 5' RACE. The instrument given in TCRdb is Illumina HiSeq 2000. Based on TCRdb reprocessing of the reads, there is one entry per CDR3 protein sequence, and DNA is missing. In this sample's table one finds some 460,000 distinct CDR3 sequences. The ten top clones hold more than 1.4% of the sample. The sequenced sample was blood T cells: a sorted CD56 or NKG2C T cell subset, CD4+ or CD8+ T cells, or bulk PBMC T cells (not recorded which). Every receptor here comes from a woman between 50 and 59 years old in good health. Donor details come from another sample of the same person, matched by shared clones.

The chain carries TRBV20-1 and TRBJ2-5; as DNA is missing, the TRBD2 call by TCRdb cannot be tested. The CDR3 totals 14 residues. Germline values: CDR1 DFQATT, CDR2 SNEGSKA (reference sequence). CDR3 loop: CSARKRTLLETQYF.

The chain employs TRBV29-1 and TRBJ1-2; TCRdb picks TRBD1, but there is no DNA to check that call. From germline, CDR1 is SQVTM and CDR2 ANQGSEA. This CDR3 spans 11 amino acids. The CDR3 spells CSVGAHYGYTF.

The V and J genes are TRBV20-1 and TRBJ2-1. The germline V gene encodes CDR1 DFQATT and CDR2 SNEGSKA (reference sequence). This CDR3 is built from 12 residues. The CDR3 protein is CSASSAIPEQFF.

This sequence joins TRBV7-8 and TRBJ2-5; the TCRdb D gene call, TRBD1, has no DNA to confirm it. The V gene's germline CDR1 is SGHVS and CDR2 FQNEAQ. This CDR3 is 13 amino acids long. CDR3 region: CASSGRGRETQYF.

The V call is TRBV5-5, the J call TRBJ2-1. Germline lookup yields CDR1 SGHKS and CDR2 YYEKEE (reference sequence). This CDR3 region has 16 residues. The CDR3 sequence: CASSLASGASYNEQFF.

The CDR3 reads CASSLVGTGINEQFF. J is TRBJ2-1 and V is TRBV12-3 or TRBV12-4; the TCRdb call, TRBD1, lacks DNA for checking. The CDR3 has 15 amino acids.

The rearrangement links TRBV5-1 to TRBJ2-4. The CDR3 loop spans 16 amino acids. Germline V gene lookup returns CDR1 SGHRS and CDR2 YFSETQ. The CDR3 spells CASTPKRSLAKNIQYF.

V gene TRBV7-2 combines with J gene TRBJ2-3. Germline V lookup: CDR1 SGHTA, CDR2 FQGNSA. This CDR3 is built from 12 residues. The CDR3 region is CASSFWTDTQYF.

The chain joins TRBV5-1 to TRBJ2-3. Germline CDR1 reads SGHRS; CDR2 reads YFSETQ. This CDR3 spans 15 amino acids. The CDR3 protein is CASSDWTGSTDTQYF.

The CDR3 protein is CATSSGGPRETQYF. V usage is TRBV24-1 and J usage is TRBJ2-5; TCRdb calls TRBD2, which cannot be checked without DNA. Germline V gene sequence: CDR1 KGHDR, CDR2 SFDVKD. The CDR3 runs 14 residues.

The chain combines TRBV29-1 with TRBJ2-1; TCRdb proposes TRBD2, but this gene call is untestable without DNA. Per germline, CDR1 SQVTM and CDR2 ANQGSEA. This CDR3 has 16 residues. CDR3 region: CSVEGIAGVSYNEQFF.

The chain couples TRBV15 to TRBJ2-3; as DNA is missing, the TRBD2 call by TCRdb cannot be tested. Germline V gene lookup returns CDR1 LNHNV and CDR2 YYDKDF (reference sequence). The CDR3 covers 15 residues. CDR3 loop: CATSREGPSGNSQYF.

This chain joins TRBV6-6 and TRBJ2-2; TCRdb returns TRBD2, unconfirmable since there is no DNA. The CDR3 loop spans 16 amino acids. Germline loops: CDR1 MNHNY, CDR2 SVGAGI (reference sequence). CDR3 amino acids: CASRTSGSRVTGELFF.

The chain has TRBV6-6 and TRBJ1-3; the D call from TCRdb, TRBD1, cannot be confirmed without DNA. The germline V gene has CDR1 MNHNY and CDR2 SVGAGI (reference sequence). The CDR3 length is 16 residues. Here the CDR3 reads CASSRGQGGSGNTIYF.

The chain employs TRBV4-1 and TRBJ1-2. The length of the CDR3 is 14 residues. In germline, CDR1 is MGHRA, CDR2 YSYEKL. The CDR3 region is CASKNSAANYGYTF.

The chain combines TRBV19 with TRBJ2-1; there is no DNA to check the TCRdb D call of TRBD2. This CDR3 contains 14 residues. Germline loops: CDR1 LNHDA, CDR2 SQIVND (reference sequence). The CDR3 loop is CASKAHGNYNEQFF.

The CDR3 loop reads CASWLAGVNTGELFF. J is TRBJ2-2 and V is TRBV6-6. Germline assignment: CDR1 MNHNY and CDR2 SVGAGI (reference sequence). The CDR3 totals 15 residues.

The rearrangement joins TRBV29-1 to TRBJ2-1; TCRdb designates TRBD1, a call that cannot be tested without DNA. The CDR3 is made up of 13 amino acids. Germline CDR1 is SQVTM and CDR2 is ANQGSEA. The CDR3 sequence: CSAHGGVENEQFF.

The V gene is TRBV29-1, the J gene TRBJ1-1; with no DNA, the TCRdb D assignment of TRBD1 cannot be verified. From germline, CDR1 is SQVTM and CDR2 ANQGSEA. The CDR3 is made up of 15 amino acids. This CDR3 reads CSVVVGLRNPNEAFF.

The chain recombines TRBV11-2 with TRBJ2-7; TCRdb selects TRBD2, and the lack of DNA leaves this call unchecked. Germline CDR1 SGHAT, CDR2 FQNNGV. This CDR3 spans 13 amino acids. This chain's CDR3 is CASKNLAGYEQYF. Combining the CDR3 with reference TRBV11-2 and TRBJ2-7 gives the whole variable domain EAGVAQSPRYKIIEKRQSVAFWCNPISGHATLYWYQQILGQGPKLLIQFQNNGVVDDSQLPKDRFSAERLKGVDSTLKIQPAKLEDSAVYLCASKNLAGYEQYFGPGTRLTVT.